These 6 T cell receptor beta chains share one sample of origin, sequenced in a study of blood T cell repertoires in COVID-19. The table came from immunoSEQ multiplex PCR; TCRdb's copy has only in-frame clones and leaves some out. The sample has about 78,000 clones, 84% seen once; the top ten hold 3% to 4.5%. The sample taken for sequencing was peripheral blood. These receptor sequences come from a man aged 50-60 years with acute or convalescent COVID-19.

CDR3: CAISPEETGLSEQFF. The CDR3 region has the DNA TGTGCCATCAGTCCCGAAGAGACAGGGCTGAGTGAGCAGTTCTTC. The rearrangement links TRBV10-3 to TRBJ2-1, with 7 nucleotides matching TRBD1. The V gene's germline CDR1 is ENHRY and CDR2 SYGVKD. The CDR3 runs 15 residues. The V and J ends lost 5 bases and 9 bases, in that order; junction bases with no gene match: 13.

The rearrangement links TRBV3-1 (or the pseudogene TRBV3-2) to TRBJ2-1, with 10 bases fitting TRBD2. V lost 0 bases and J lost 6; bases outside the gene matches: 8. Germline V gene sequence: CDR1 LGHDT, CDR2 YNNKEL (reference sequence). There are 17 residues in the CDR3. In DNA form, the CDR3 reads TGTGCCAGCAGCCAAGACCTTAGCGGGAGGAGTCTCAATGAGCAGTTCTTC. Residues: CASSQDLSGRSLNEQFF.

The gene calls are TRBV7-9 and TRBJ2-2; no clear D gene. This CDR3 contains 13 residues. The germline V gene has CDR1 SEHNR and CDR2 FQNEAQ (reference sequence). V was shortened by 5 bases and J by 8 bases, with 12 bases between the two germline ends. DNA for the CDR3: TGTGCCAGCAGCCCTATTGCCGAAGGGGAGCTGTTTTTT. Protein product: CASSPIAEGELFF.

The chain joins TRBV11-3 to TRBJ2-2; 7 bases map to TRBD1. The CDR3 runs to 16 residues. The trim removed 0 bases at V and 3 bases at J, leaving 4 bases unmatched. Per the germline V gene, CDR1 is SGHNT and CDR2 is YENEEA. This chain's CDR3 is CASSLDQGVYTGELFF. In DNA, the CDR3 is TGTGCCAGCAGCTTAGATCAGGGGGTGTACACCGGGGAGCTGTTTTTT.

The chain uses TRBV5-4 and TRBJ2-3, with 11 bases that match TRBD2. Germline-derived CDR1 and CDR2 are SGHNT and YYREEE (reference sequence). V lost 4 bases to trimming and J lost 2 bases; unmatched junction nucleotides: 9. The CDR3 totals 17 residues. The CDR3 DNA reads TGTGCCAGCAGCCTGCCCGGGACTAGCGGCTTCACAGATACGCAGTATTTT. The encoded protein is CASSLPGTSGFTDTQYF.

The gene calls are TRBV5-1 and TRBJ2-5; TRBD2 matches at 8 bases. The CDR3 extends over 14 amino acids. Germline lookup yields CDR1 SGHRS and CDR2 YFSETQ. V lost 6 bases, J lost 2 bases, and 6 bases stayed unmatched. The CDR3 here is CASNSGAIQETQYF. CDR3 bases: TGCGCCAGCAATAGCGGGGCCATACAAGAGACCCAGTACTTC.